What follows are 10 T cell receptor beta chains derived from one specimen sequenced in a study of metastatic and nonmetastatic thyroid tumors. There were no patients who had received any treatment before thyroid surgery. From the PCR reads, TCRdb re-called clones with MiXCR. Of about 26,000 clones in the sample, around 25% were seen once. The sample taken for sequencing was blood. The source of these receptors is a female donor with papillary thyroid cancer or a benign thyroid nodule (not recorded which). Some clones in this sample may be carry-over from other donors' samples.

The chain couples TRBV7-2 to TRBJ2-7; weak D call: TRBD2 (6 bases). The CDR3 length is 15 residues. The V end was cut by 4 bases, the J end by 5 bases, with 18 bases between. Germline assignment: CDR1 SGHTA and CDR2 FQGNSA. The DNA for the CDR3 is TGTGCCAGCAGCTCTCGGAGGGCCGTATTAGACGAGCAGTACTTC. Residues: CASSSRRAVLDEQYF.

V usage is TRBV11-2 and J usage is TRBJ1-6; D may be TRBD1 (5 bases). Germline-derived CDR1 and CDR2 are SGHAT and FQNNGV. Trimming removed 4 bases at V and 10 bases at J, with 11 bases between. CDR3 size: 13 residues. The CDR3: CASSYGKGSPLHF. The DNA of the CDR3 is TGTGCCAGCAGCTACGGGAAGGGGTCACCCCTCCACTTT.

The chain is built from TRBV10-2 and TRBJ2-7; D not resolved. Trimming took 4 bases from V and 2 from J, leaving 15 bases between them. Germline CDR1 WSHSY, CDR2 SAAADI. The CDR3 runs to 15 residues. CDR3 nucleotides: TGCGCCAGCAGTGTCGGGCTATCCTGCCCCTACGAGCAGTACTTC. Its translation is CASSVGLSCPYEQYF.

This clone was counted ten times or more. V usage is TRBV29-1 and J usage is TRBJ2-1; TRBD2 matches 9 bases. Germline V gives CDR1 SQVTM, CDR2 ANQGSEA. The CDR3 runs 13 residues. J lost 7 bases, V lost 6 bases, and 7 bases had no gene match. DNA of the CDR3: TGCAGCGTGCTAGCGGGACGTCGTAATGAGCAGTTCTTC. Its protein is CSVLAGRRNEQFF.

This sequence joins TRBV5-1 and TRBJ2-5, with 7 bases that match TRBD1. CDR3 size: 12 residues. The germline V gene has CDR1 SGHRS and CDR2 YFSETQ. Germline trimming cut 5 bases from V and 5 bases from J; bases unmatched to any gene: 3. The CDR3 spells CASREQGETQYF. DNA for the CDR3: TGCGCCAGCAGAGAACAGGGGGAGACCCAGTACTTC.

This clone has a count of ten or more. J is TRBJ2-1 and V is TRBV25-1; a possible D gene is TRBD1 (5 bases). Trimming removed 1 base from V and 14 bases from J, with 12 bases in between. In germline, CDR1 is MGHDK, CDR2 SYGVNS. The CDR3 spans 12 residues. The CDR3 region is CASSECGHWEFF. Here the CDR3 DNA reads TGTGCCAGCAGTGAATGTGGACATTGGGAGTTCTTC.

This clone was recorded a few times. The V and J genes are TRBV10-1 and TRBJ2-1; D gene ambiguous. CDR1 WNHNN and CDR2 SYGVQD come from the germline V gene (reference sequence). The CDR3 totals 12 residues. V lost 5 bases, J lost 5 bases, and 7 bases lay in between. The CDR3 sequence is CASSRFHNEQFF. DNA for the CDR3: TGCGCCAGCAGTAGATTCCACAATGAGCAGTTCTTC.

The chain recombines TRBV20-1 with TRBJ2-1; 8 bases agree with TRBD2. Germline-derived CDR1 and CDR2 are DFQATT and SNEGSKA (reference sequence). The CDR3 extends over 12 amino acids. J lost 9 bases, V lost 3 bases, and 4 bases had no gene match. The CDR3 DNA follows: TGCAGTGCTAGCGGGGGGGCCAGTGAGCAGTTCTTC. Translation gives CSASGGASEQFF.

The CDR3 spells CALEGLAGYTF. CDR3 coding DNA: TGTGCCCTAGAGGGTCTTGCGGGCTACACCTTC. This chain joins TRBV30 and TRBJ1-2; D remains unclear. CDR1 and CDR2 from the germline V gene are GTSNPN and SVGIG (reference sequence). The V and J ends lost 8 bases and 8 bases respectively, with 15 bases between them. The CDR3 has 11 amino acids.

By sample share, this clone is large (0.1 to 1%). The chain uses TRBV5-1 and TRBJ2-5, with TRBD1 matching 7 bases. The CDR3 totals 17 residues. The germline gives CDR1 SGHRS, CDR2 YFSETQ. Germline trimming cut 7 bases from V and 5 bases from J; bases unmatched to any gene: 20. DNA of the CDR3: TGCGCCAGCCATCAACGAGAACCAGGGGGACCCTGGGAGACCCAGTACTTC. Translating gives CASHQREPGGPWETQYF.